Below are 12 T cell receptor beta chains sequenced from a single sample in a study of OX40 agonist ivuxolimab in advanced cancers. Only in-frame clones appear in the TCRdb table, and some are missing; sequencing was by immunoSEQ multiplex PCR. The sample shows fewer than 85,000 clones, more than 75% of them seen only once. The sequences come from CD4+ or CD8+ T cells sorted from blood, collected in a trial of the OX40 agonist ivuxolimab. These TCRs come from an adult with an advanced solid tumor such as melanoma, head and neck, liver or kidney cancer.

This clone came up once. The chain has TRBV7-2 and TRBJ2-1; 8 bases fit TRBD2. Germline V gene data show CDR1 as SGHTA and CDR2 as FQGNSA. V dropped 5 bases and J dropped 9; count of bases not matched to a gene: 12. This CDR3 is built from 15 residues. CDR3 DNA: TGTGCCAGCAGCCCCGGGGGCGGGACTAGTCGTGAGCAGTTCTTC. Protein product: CASSPGGGTSREQFF.

The CDR3 spells CASQTGEGNEQFF. The CDR3 coding sequence is TGTGCCAGCCAGACAGGGGAAGGCAATGAGCAGTTCTTC. The gene calls are TRBV7-9 and TRBJ2-1; TRBD1 matches 8 bases. V gave up 8 bases and J gave up 6 bases; unmatched junction bases: 6. CDR1 and CDR2 (germline): SEHNR, FQNEAQ (reference sequence). CDR3 length equals 13 residues.

V gene TRBV7-6 combines with J gene TRBJ2-1; 10 bases are shared with TRBD2. CDR3 length: 16 amino acids. With 5 bases clipped from V and 4 bases from J, the junction kept 8 bases outside the gene matches. Germline CDR1 and CDR2: SGHVS and FNYEAQ. The CDR3 nucleotides read TGTGCCAGCAGCCAAACCGGGACTAGCGTATACAATGAGCAGTTCTTC. As protein: CASSQTGTSVYNEQFF.

The chain couples TRBV23-1 to TRBJ1-1, with 8 bases matching TRBD1. TRBV23-1 is recorded as an ORF, its role being uncertain. The CDR3 extends over 16 amino acids. J was trimmed by 5 bases and V by 0 bases; bases with no gene match: 8. DNA of the CDR3: TGCGCCAGCAGTCAATCGTGGCAGGGGGCTCGGACTGAAGCTTTCTTT. Its protein is CASSQSWQGARTEAFF.

The rearrangement uses TRBV7-9 and TRBJ2-7; 7 bases match TRBD2. The germline CDR1 and CDR2 sequences are SEHNR and FQNEAQ (reference sequence). The CDR3 extends over 15 amino acids. V was pared by 3 bases and J by 1 base, with 6 bases of the junction left unmatched. The CDR3 coding sequence is TGTGCCAGCAGCTTGGGCGGGGGAACTTCCTACGAGCAGTACTTC. Its protein is CASSLGGGTSYEQYF.

A few counts support this clone. This chain uses TRBV5-1 with TRBJ1-2, with TRBD1 as a possible D gene (5 bases). Per the germline V gene, CDR1 is SGHRS and CDR2 is YFSETQ. The CDR3 contains 13 residues. The V end was cut by 4 bases, the J end by 8 bases, with 15 bases between. The CDR3 here is CASSRDGAMGYTF. CDR3 bases: TGCGCCAGCAGCCGGGACGGAGCAATGGGCTACACCTTC. The full variable domain, completed using reference TRBV5-1 and TRBJ1-2, is KAGVTQTPRYLIKTRGQQVTLSCSPISGHRSVSWYQQTPGQGLQFLFEYFSETQRNKGNFPGRFSGRQFSNSRSEMNVSTLELGDSALYLCASSRDGAMGYTFGSGTRLTVV.

This clone occurred a few times. V gene TRBV7-9 combines with J gene TRBJ2-1; D is unclear. Trimming shortened V by 5 bases and J by 3 bases, and 14 bases separated the two germline ends. Germline assignment: CDR1 SEHNR and CDR2 FQNEAQ (reference sequence). This CDR3 has 15 residues. The CDR3 DNA follows: TGTGCCAGCAGCAAGGGCCGCGTCGGCTACAATGAGCAGTTCTTC. The encoded protein is CASSKGRVGYNEQFF.

The chain recombines TRBV5-6 with TRBJ2-7; 10 nucleotides align to TRBD1. The germline V gene encodes CDR1 SGHDT and CDR2 YYEEEE. This CDR3 comprises 15 residues. V shed 1 base, J shed 7 bases, and the junction held 8 bases outside the gene matches. CDR3 in DNA: TGTGCCAGCAGCTTGAGGGACAGGGGCCCCGGGGAGCAGTACTTC. Its protein is CASSLRDRGPGEQYF.

Only one count was recorded for this clone. The chain recombines TRBV20-1 with TRBJ2-3, with unresolved D. The length of the CDR3 is 11 residues. Trimming stripped 5 bases from V and 2 bases from J, with 5 bases between. Germline CDR1 is DFQATT and CDR2 is SNEGSKA (reference sequence). Written as DNA, the CDR3 is TGCAGTGCTTCCTTCACAGATACGCAGTATTTT. This codes for CSASFTDTQYF.

The V and J genes are TRBV7-9 and TRBJ1-1; tentatively, D is TRBD1 (5 bases). Germline CDR1 and CDR2: SEHNR and FQNEAQ (reference sequence). V lost 7 bases and J 5 bases, leaving 14 bases between the germline ends. The CDR3 totals 13 residues. This CDR3 is CASKGLTGTEAFF. The CDR3 nucleotides read TGTGCCAGCAAGGGGCTTACGGGGACTGAAGCTTTCTTT. The entire variable domain, with the rest obtained from reference TRBV7-9 and TRBJ1-1, is as follows: DTGVSQNPRHKITKRGQNVTFRCDPISEHNRLYWYRQTLGQGPEFLTYFQNEAQLEKSRLLSDRFSAERPKGSFSTLEIQRTEQGDSAMYLCASKGLTGTEAFFGQGTRLTVV.

This sequence joins TRBV4-3 and TRBJ2-2; TRBD2 matches 8 bases. This CDR3 is 16 amino acids long. V was clipped by 6 bases and J by 0 bases; unmatched bases: 6. Germline V lookup: CDR1 LGHNA, CDR2 YSLEER. This chain's CDR3 is CASRPLAGPNTGELFF. The CDR3, as DNA: TGCGCCAGCAGACCCTTAGCGGGGCCGAACACCGGGGAGCTGTTTTTT.

This chain connects TRBV11-3 to TRBJ2-7, with D possibly TRBD1 on 6 matching bases. The CDR3 is made up of 14 amino acids. CDR1 and CDR2 (germline): SGHNT, YENEEA. V dropped 1 base and J dropped 5 bases, with 12 bases sitting between them. CDR3 nucleotide sequence: TGTGCCAGCAGCTTAGGTCACAGGGTCGACGAGCAGTACTTC. Translation: CASSLGHRVDEQYF.